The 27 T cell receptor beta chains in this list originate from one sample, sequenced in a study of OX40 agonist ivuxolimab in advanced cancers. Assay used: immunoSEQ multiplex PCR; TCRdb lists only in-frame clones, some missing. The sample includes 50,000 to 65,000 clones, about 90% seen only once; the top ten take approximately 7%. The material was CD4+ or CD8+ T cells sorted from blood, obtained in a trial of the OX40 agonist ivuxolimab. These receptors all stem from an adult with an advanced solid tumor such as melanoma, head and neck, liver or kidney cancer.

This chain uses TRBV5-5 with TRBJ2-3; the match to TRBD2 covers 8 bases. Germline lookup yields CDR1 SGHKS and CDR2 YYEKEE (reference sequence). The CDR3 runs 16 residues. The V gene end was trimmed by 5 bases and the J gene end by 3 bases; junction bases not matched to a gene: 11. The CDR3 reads CASSIFILAETDTQYF. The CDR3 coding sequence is TGTGCCAGCAGTATATTTATACTAGCGGAGACAGATACGCAGTATTTT.

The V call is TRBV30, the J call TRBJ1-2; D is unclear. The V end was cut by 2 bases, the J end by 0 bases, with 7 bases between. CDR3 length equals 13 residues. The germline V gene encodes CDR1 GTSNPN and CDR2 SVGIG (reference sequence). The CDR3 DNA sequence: TGTGCCTGGAGTCCCCAGACTAACTATGGCTACACCTTC. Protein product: CAWSPQTNYGYTF.

The CDR3 DNA is TGCGCCAGCAGTGATGCTAGCGGGGGGGCCGGTACGCAGTATTTT. The encoded protein is CASSDASGGAGTQYF. The V and J genes are TRBV10-1 and TRBJ2-3; 12 positions agree with TRBD2. CDR1 is WNHNN, CDR2 SYGVQD, per germline (reference sequence). The CDR3 runs to 15 residues. Trimming cost V 3 bases and J 8 bases; bases outside gene matches: 6.

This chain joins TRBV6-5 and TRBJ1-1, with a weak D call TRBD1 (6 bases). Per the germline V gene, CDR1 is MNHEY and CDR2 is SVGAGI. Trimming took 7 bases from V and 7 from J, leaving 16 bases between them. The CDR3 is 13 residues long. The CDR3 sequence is CASTKTGTNEAFF. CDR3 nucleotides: TGTGCCAGCACCAAAACCGGGACAAATGAAGCTTTCTTT.

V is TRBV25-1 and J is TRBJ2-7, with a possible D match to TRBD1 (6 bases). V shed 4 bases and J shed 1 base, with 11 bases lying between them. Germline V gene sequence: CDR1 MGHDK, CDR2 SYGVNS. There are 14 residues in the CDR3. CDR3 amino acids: CASSVTGQSYEQYF. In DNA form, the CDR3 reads TGTGCCAGCAGTGTAACAGGGCAATCCTACGAGCAGTACTTC.

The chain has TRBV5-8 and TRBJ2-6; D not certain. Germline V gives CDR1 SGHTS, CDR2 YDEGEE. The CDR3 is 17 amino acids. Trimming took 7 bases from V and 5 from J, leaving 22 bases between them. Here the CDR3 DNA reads TGTGCCAGCTTGGCCTGTCACACACAAAGTCGGGCCAACGTCCTGACTTTC. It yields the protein CASLACHTQSRANVLTF.

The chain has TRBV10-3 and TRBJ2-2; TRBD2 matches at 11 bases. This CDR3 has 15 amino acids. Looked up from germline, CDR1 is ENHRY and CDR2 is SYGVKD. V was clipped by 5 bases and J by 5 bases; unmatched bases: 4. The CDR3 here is CAISLTSGGTGELFF. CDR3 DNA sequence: TGTGCCATCAGTCTCACTAGCGGGGGTACCGGGGAGCTGTTTTTT.

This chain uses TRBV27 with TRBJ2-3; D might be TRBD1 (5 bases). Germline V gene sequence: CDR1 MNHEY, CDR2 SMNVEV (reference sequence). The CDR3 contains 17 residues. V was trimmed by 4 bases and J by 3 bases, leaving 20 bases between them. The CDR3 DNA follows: TGTGCCAGCAGTTCCCCCGTAGGGGCAGGTAGTACAGATACGCAGTATTTT. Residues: CASSSPVGAGSTDTQYF.

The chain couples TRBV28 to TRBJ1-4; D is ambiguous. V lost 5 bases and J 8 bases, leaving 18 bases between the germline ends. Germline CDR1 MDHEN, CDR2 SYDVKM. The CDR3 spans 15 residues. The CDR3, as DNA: TGTGCCAGCAGTGACAACGTCGGGAGTCGGGAAAAACTGTTTTTT. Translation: CASSDNVGSREKLFF.

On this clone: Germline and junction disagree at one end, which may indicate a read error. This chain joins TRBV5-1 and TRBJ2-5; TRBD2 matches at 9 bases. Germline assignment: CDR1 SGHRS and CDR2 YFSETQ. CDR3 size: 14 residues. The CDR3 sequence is CASSLAGVVETQYF. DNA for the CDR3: TGTGCCAGCAGCTTAGCGGGGGTCGTGGAGACCCAGTACTTC.

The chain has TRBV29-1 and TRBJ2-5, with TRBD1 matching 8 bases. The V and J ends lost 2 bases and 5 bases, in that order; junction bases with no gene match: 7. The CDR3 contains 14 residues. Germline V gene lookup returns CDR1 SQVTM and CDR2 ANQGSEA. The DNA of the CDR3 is TGCAGCGTTGAACAGGGGGCCGGCCGGGAGACCCAGTACTTC. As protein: CSVEQGAGRETQYF.

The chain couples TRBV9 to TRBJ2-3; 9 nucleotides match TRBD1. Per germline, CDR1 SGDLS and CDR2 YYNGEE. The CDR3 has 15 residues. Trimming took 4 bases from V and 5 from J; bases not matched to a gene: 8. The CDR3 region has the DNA TGTGCCAGCAGCCCCCGCCCGGGACAGGGAGATACGCAGTATTTT. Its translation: CASSPRPGQGDTQYF.

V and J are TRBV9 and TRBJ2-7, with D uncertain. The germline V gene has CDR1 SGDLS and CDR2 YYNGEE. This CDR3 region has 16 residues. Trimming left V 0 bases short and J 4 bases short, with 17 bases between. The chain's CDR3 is CASSVEDTNFVYEQYF. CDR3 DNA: TGTGCCAGCAGCGTAGAGGATACCAACTTTGTTTACGAGCAGTACTTC.

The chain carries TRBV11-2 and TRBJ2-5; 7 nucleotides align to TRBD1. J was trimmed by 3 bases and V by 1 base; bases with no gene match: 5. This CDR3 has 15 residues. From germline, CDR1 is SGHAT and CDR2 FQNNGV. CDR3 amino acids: CASSLGTGGKETQYF. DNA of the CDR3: TGTGCCAGCAGCTTAGGGACAGGAGGTAAAGAGACCCAGTACTTC.

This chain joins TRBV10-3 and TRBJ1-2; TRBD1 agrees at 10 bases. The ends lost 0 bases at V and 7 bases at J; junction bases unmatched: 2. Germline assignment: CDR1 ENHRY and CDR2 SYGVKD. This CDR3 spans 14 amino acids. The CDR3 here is CAISESGQGSGYTF. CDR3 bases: TGTGCCATCAGTGAGTCGGGACAGGGGTCTGGCTACACCTTC.

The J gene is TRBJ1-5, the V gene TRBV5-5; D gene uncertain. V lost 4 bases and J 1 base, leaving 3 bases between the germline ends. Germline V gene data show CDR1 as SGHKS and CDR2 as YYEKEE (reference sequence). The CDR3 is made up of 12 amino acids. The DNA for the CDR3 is TGTGCCAGCAGCCAAAGCAATCAGCCCCAGCATTTT. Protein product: CASSQSNQPQHF.

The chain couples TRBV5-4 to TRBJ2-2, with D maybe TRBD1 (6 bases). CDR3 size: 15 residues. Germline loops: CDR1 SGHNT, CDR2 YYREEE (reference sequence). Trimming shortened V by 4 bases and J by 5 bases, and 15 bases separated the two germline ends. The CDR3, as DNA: TGTGCCAGCAGCCAGGACAGCCGAACAACCGGGGAGCTGTTTTTT. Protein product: CASSQDSRTTGELFF. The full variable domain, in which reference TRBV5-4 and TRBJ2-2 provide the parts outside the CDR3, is ETGVTQSPTHLIKTRGQQVTLRCSSQSGHNTVSWYQQALGQGPQFIFQYYREEENGRGNFPPRFSGLQFPNYSSELNVNALELDDSALYLCASSQDSRTTGELFFGEGSRLTVL.

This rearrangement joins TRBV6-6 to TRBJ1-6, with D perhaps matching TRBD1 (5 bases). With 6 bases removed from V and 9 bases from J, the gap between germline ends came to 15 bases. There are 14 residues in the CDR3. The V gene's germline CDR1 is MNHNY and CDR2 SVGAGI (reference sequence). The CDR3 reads CASRSDSLLSPLHF. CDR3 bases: TGTGCCAGCAGATCAGACAGCCTCCTTTCACCCCTCCACTTT.

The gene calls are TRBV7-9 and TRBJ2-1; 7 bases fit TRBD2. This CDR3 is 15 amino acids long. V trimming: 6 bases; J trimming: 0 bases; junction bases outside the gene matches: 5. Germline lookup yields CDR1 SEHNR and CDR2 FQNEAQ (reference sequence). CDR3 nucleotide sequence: TGTGCCAGCAGTCCCGGGGGGAGCTCCTACAATGAGCAGTTCTTC. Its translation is CASSPGGSSYNEQFF. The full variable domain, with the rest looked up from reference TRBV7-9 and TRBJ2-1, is DTGVSQNPRHKITKRGQNVTFRCDPISEHNRLYWYRQTLGQGPEFLTYFQNEAQLEKSRLLSDRFSAERPKGSFSTLEIQRTEQGDSAMYLCASSPGGSSYNEQFFGPGTRLTVL.

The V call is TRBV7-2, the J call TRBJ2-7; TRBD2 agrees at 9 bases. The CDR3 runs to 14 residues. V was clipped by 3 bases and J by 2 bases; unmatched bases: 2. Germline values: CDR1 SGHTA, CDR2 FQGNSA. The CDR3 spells CASSLGGGAYEQYF. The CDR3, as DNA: TGTGCCAGCAGCTTGGGCGGGGGGGCCTACGAGCAGTACTTC.

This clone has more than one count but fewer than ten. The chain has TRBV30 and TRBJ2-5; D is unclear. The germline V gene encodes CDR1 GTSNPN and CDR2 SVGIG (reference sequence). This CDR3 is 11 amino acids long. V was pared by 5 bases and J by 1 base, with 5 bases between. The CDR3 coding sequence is TGTGCCTGGGCAAGCCAAGAGACCCAGTACTTC. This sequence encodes CAWASQETQYF.

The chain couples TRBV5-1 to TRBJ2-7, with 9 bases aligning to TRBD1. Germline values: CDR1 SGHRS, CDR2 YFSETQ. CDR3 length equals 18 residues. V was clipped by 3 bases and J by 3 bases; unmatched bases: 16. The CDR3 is CASSYTYSITGGSYEQYF. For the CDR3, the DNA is TGCGCCAGCAGCTACACTTATTCAATAACAGGGGGCAGCTACGAGCAGTACTTC.

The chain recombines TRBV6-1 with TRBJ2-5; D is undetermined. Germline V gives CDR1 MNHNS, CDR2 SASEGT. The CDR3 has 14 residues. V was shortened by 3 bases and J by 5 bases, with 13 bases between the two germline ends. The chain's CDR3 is CASSEASLEETQYF. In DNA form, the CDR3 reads TGTGCCAGCAGTGAGGCAAGCTTGGAGGAGACCCAGTACTTC.

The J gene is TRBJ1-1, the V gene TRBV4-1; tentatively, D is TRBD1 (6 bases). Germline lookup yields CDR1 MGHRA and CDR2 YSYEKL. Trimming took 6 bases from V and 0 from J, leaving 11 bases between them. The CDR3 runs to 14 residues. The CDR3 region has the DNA TGCGCCAGCAGAGGGGGGTCAATGAACACTGAAGCTTTCTTT. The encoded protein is CASRGGSMNTEAFF.

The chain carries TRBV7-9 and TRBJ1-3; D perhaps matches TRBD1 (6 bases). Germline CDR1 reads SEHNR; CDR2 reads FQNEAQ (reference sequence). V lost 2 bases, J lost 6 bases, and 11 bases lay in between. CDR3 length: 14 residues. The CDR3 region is CASSLIRGLNTIYF. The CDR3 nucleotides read TGTGCCAGCAGCTTAATTAGGGGGTTAAACACCATATATTTT.

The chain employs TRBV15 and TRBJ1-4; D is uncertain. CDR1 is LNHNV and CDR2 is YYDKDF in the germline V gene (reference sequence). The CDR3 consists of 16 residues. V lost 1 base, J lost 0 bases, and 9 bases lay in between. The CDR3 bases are TGTGCCACCAGCAGAGTTCTGGGTGCAACTAATGAAAAACTGTTTTTT. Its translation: CATSRVLGATNEKLFF.

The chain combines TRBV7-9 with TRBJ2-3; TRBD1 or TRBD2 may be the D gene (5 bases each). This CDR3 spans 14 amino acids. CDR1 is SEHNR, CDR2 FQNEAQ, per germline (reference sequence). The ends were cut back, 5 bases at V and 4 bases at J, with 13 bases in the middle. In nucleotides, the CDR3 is TGTGCCAGCAGCCCCAGGGATAGCGCAGATACGCAGTATTTT. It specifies CASSPRDSADTQYF.